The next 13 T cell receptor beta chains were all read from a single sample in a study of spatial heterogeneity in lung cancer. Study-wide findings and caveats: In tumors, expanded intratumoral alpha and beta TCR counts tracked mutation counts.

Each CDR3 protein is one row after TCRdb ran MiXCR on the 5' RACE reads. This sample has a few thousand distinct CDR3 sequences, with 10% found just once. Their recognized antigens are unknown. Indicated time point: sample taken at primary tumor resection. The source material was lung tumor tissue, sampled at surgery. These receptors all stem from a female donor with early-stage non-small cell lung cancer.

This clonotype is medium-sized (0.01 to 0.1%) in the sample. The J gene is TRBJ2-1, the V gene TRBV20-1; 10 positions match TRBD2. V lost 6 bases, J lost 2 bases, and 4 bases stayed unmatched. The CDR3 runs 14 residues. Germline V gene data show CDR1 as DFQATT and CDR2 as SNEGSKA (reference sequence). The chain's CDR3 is CSARTSGTYNEQFF. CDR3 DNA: TGCAGTGCCAGAACTAGCGGGACCTACAATGAGCAGTTCTTC.

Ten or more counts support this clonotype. As DNA, the CDR3 is TGTGCCAGCAGCTTGGCGGTTGGGGCTTTCCAGTACTTC. It is translated as CASSLAVGAFQYF. The gene calls are TRBV5-8 and TRBJ2-5; possible D gene TRBD1, 5 bases. CDR3 length: 13 residues. Germline assignment: CDR1 SGHTS and CDR2 YDEGEE. V lost 0 bases and J lost 10, with 13 bases in between.

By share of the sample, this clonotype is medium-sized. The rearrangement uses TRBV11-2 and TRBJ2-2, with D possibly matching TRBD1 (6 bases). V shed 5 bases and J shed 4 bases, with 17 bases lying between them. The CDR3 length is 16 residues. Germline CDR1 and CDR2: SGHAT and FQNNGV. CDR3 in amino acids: CASSKSTGLVTGELFF. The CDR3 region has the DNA TGTGCCAGCAGCAAGAGTACAGGGTTGGTCACCGGGGAGCTGTTTTTT.

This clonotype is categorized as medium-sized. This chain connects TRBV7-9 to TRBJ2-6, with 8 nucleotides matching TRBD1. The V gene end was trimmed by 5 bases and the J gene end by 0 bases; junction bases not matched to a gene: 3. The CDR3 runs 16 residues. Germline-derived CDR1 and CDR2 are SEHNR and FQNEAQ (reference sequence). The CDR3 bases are TGTGCCAGCAGCCAAGGACAGGGCTCTGGGGCCAACGTCCTGACTTTC. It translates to CASSQGQGSGANVLTF.

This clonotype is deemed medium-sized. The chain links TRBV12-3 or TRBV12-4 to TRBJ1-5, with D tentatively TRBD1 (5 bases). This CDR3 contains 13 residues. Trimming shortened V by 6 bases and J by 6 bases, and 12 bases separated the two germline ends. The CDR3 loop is CASREGDFQPQHF. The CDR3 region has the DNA TGTGCCAGCAGGGAAGGGGATTTTCAGCCCCAGCATTTT.

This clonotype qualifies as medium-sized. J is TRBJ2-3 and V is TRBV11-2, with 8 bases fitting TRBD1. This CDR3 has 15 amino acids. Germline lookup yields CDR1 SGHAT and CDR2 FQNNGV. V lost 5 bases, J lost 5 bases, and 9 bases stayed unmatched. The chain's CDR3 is CASSLYRGYGDTQYF. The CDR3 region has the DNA TGTGCCAGCAGCCTATACAGGGGGTATGGAGATACGCAGTATTTT.

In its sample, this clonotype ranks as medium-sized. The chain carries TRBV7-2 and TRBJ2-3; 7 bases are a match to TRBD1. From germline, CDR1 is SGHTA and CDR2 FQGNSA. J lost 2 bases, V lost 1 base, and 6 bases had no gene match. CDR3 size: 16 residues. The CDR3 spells CASSLDDRVLTDTQYF. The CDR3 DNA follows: TGTGCCAGCAGCTTAGATGACAGGGTACTCACAGATACGCAGTATTTT.

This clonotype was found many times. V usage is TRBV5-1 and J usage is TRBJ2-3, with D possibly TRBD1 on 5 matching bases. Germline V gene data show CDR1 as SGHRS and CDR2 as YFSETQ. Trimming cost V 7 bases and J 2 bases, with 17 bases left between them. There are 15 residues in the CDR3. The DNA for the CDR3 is TGCGCCAGCCGTATAAGGGGTGAGGCCACAGATACGCAGTATTTT. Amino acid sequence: CASRIRGEATDTQYF.

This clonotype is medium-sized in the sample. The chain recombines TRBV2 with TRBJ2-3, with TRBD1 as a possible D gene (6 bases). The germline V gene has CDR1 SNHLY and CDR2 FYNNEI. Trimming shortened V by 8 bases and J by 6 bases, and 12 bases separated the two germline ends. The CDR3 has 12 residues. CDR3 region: CASGTPLDTQYF. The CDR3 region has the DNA TGTGCCAGCGGGACACCTCTTGATACGCAGTATTTT.

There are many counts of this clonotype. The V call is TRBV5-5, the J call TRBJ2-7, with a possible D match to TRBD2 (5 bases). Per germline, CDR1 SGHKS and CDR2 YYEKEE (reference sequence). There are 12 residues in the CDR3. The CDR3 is CASSSTGVPPGV. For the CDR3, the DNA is TGTGCCAGCAGCTCGACCGGGGTCCCCCCCGGGGTC.

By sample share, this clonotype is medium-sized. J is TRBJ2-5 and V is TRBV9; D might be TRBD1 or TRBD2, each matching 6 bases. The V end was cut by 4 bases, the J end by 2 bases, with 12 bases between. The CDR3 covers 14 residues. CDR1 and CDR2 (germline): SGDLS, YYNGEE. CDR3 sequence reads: CASSPGGGQETQYF. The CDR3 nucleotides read TGTGCCAGCAGCCCCGGGGGCGGTCAAGAGACCCAGTACTTC.

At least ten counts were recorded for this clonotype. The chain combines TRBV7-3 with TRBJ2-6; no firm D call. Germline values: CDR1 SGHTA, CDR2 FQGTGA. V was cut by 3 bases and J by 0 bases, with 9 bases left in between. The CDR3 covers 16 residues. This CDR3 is CASSFRPSSGANVLTF. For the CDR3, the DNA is TGTGCCAGCAGCTTCCGACCAAGCTCTGGGGCCAACGTCCTGACTTTC.

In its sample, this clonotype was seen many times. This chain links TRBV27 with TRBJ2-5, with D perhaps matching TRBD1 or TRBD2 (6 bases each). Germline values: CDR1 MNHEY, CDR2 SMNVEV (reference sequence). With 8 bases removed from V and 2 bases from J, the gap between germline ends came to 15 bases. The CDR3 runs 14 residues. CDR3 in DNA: TGTGCCAGCCCTACGGGGGCCAGGCAAGAGACCCAGTACTTC. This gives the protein CASPTGARQETQYF.